This T cell receptor (beta chain) was captured in a study of shared clonotypes between healthy human individuals (TCRdb year 2020). Describing the broader study: The cohort comprised two women and three men aged 18 to 49 years. The study deeply sequenced blood TCR repertoires of five healthy adults to estimate repertoire size and the extent of clonotype sharing between individuals. For each donor, CD4 naive and CD4 memory were each given three plates, CD8 naive was given two plates, and CD8 memory was given one plate. Leukapheresis yielded between about 0.94 and 10 billion PBMCs per donor. Libraries were prepared and TCR repertoires were sequenced by different laboratories using diverse techniques, in order to increase sequencing depth and limit assay-specific biases. General study outcomes and caveats: Even with the large sequencing depth, rarefaction of the sorted-subset datasets indicated that sequencing was incomplete. Compared with non-shared clonotypes, the clonotypes found in all four sorted-subset donors had higher generation probabilities. Estimated clonotype richness was generally larger for naive than for memory subsets. Sampling was restricted to blood, and TCR repertoires in tissues likely differ from the TCR repertoires found in blood. Based on pairwise subsampling, the degree of clonotype sharing among donors was expected to be affected by sequencing depth. Sharing across several donors was observed for 5% to 6.5% of naive CD4, 3% to 4% of naive CD8, about 2.3% of memory CD4, and roughly 0.4% of memory CD8 clonotypes. The genetic and exposure-history diversity represented was limited by the small number of donors.

The table lists this clone with a few counts. Its antigen specificity is not known. No base qualities exist here, and no much larger clone lies one base off it. Including the terminal cysteine and phenylalanine, the CDR3 comprises 15 residues. The only DNA kept is the CDR3, 45 bases in frame from the first base. The junction shows trimming of 5 bases on V and 4 bases on J, and the gene matches do not reach 4 bases of it. The germline V gene encodes CDR1 SGHTA and CDR2 FQGNSA. TCR CDR3 regions were amplified from genomic DNA by multiplex PCR using the deep immunoSEQ assay. For each cell subset, the extracted genomic DNA was distributed evenly across all wells of several immunoSEQ 96-well plates, and each plate served as one replicate. For sorted subsets, around 200 ng genomic DNA, equal to 30,000 to 35,000 T cell genomes, was loaded into each replicate PCR. Purified libraries were quantified with a Qubit 3.0 fluorometer, sized on a Bioanalyzer 2100, and re-quantified with the KAPA Library Quantification kit. Every immunoSEQ 96-well plate was sequenced on a dedicated single-read 150-cycle Illumina NextSeq 550 flow cell. In the source study's methods: Because the immunoSEQ output included only junctional sequences and no quality scores, the filtering could not be the same as the filtering used for full-length reads. Sequences were annotated with PyIR, a Python wrapper for IgBLAST v1.9, using IMGT germline references to assign V/J genes and CDR3. Reads with weak V/J assignments (E-value above 1e-6), missing CDR3, stop codons, out-of-frame junctions, or ambiguous translated residues were removed. V3J clonotypes were defined by identical inferred V gene, J gene, and CDR3 amino acid sequence. To compute the percentage overlap between repertoires, the number of shared unique clonotypes was divided by the size of the smaller repertoire. Three approaches were used to assess repertoire richness: RTK rarefaction, the Chao1 estimator, and Recon v2.1 estimates of unobserved clonotypes. OLGA was used to compute generation probabilities for all TCRbeta clonotypes that the gDNA method yielded from a handful of donors. TCRdb carries this immuneACCESS record with in-frame sequences only. Its versions omit some clonotypes, under half of them owing to an unresolved V gene in the studies checked, with the rest unexplained. That table gives V, J and clone size, and the DNA gave D and trimming. The sample table records about 960,000 clones; roughly 72% of these occur just once. Together, the top ten hold over 1.3% of the sample.

The donors were healthy, HIV-negative adults who had no recently reported acute infections or vaccinations. Every donor was a Caucasian adult residing in Nashville, Tennessee, USA. CD4+ T cells were enriched by magnetic negative selection, after which naive cells were positively selected on CD45RA and the negative fraction was taken as the memory subset. Blood was obtained by leukapheresis, after which PBMCs were separated by Ficoll-Histopaque density gradient centrifugation and cryopreserved in liquid nitrogen vapor phase. Purity and quantity of every magnetically sorted T cell population were checked by analytical flow cytometry. Each sorted fraction had its genomic DNA isolated and then quantified by UV absorbance on a Nanodrop 2000c.

Rearrangement joined TRBV7-2 to TRBJ2-1; 11 central nucleotides agree with TRBD2. This receptor was identified in a man younger than 35 in good health. Sequencing input: memory CD4+ T cells sorted from blood. The sample's cell subset or site label, decoded: CD45RA-negative fraction. CDR3 protein: CASSTASGGYNEQFF. The DNA is as follows: TGTGCCAGCAGCACGGCTAGCGGGGGGTACAATGAGCAGTTCTTC.